The rows below give T cell receptor beta chains drawn from one sample of a study of cytomegalovirus exposure and HLA in healthy donors. Assay: immunoSEQ multiplex PCR; the TCRdb copy retains only in-frame clones and omits some. The sample consists of over 100,000 clones, about 70% of them appearing once. Sequenced input: PBMCs. These receptors originate from a woman aged 40 to 50 in good health and CMV-seronegative. The CDR3 runs from the conserved cysteine through the conserved F or W. D genes are given only for firm matches. Size tells how often a clone was seen (once, few, many) or the class of an expanded clone, and some rows leave it out.

v_call: TRBV5-1
d_call: -
j_call: TRBJ1-1
clone_size: few
cdr3_nt: TGCGCCAGCAGCCAAGGCTACAGAGACTATGAAGCTTTCTTT
cdr3_aa: CASSQGYRDYEAFF

v_call: TRBV19
d_call: -
j_call: TRBJ1-1
clone_size: -
cdr3_nt: TGTGCCAGTAGTATCTTACCGGGGAGCACTGAAGCTTTCTTT
cdr3_aa: CASSILPGSTEAFF

v_call: TRBV5-4
d_call: -
j_call: TRBJ1-2
clone_size: -
cdr3_nt: TGTGCCAGCAGCACTACACAGGGACCCTACACCTTC
cdr3_aa: CASSTTQGPYTF

v_call: TRBV4-3
d_call: TRBD1
j_call: TRBJ1-6
clone_size: -
cdr3_nt: TGCGCCAGCAGCCAAGATTGGGCAGGGGGCGCGCCTTCACCCCTCCACTTT
cdr3_aa: CASSQDWAGGAPSPLHF

v_call: TRBV9
d_call: -
j_call: TRBJ1-2
clone_size: -
cdr3_nt: TGTGCCAGCAGCGTAGCAGGGCTGAACTATGGCTACACCTTC
cdr3_aa: CASSVAGLNYGYTF

v_call: TRBV7-9
d_call: -
j_call: TRBJ1-4
clone_size: few
cdr3_nt: TGTGCCAGCAGCCTCGGACAGCCGGGCGATGAAAAACTGTTTTTT
cdr3_aa: CASSLGQPGDEKLFF

v_call: TRBV7-2
d_call: TRBD2
j_call: TRBJ2-3
clone_size: -
cdr3_nt: TGTGCCAGCAGCTCCAGACTAGCGGGGGGCCTGGTGGGGTCTACGCAGTATTTT
cdr3_aa: CASSSRLAGGLVGSTQYF

v_call: TRBV5-1
d_call: -
j_call: TRBJ1-1
clone_size: -
cdr3_nt: TGCGAAACCCGGGAGGGTACGGGCACTGAAGCTTTCTTT
cdr3_aa: CETREGTGTEAFF

v_call: TRBV18
d_call: -
j_call: TRBJ1-2
clone_size: few
cdr3_nt: TGTGCCAGCTCACCCCCTGGAGGGGTGAGTGGCTACACCTTC
cdr3_aa: CASSPPGGVSGYTF

v_call: TRBV5-8
d_call: TRBD1
j_call: TRBJ1-2
clone_size: -
cdr3_nt: TGTGCCAGCAGCCCGGGGGACAGCCAGATCTATGGCTACACCTTC
cdr3_aa: CASSPGDSQIYGYTF

v_call: TRBV6-1
d_call: -
j_call: TRBJ1-4
clone_size: few
cdr3_nt: TGTGCCAGCAGGGGACTTATGGTAACTAATGAAAAACTGTTTTTT
cdr3_aa: CASRGLMVTNEKLFF

v_call: TRBV28
d_call: -
j_call: TRBJ2-2
clone_size: -
cdr3_nt: TGTGCCAGCAGTTCAGGCCCACTGAACACCGGGGAGCTGTTTTTT
cdr3_aa: CASSSGPLNTGELFF

v_call: TRBV6-4
d_call: TRBD2
j_call: TRBJ2-1
clone_size: few
cdr3_nt: TGTGCCAGCAGTGAGGGGGCTAGCGGGGGGCAGAATGAGCAGTTCTTC
cdr3_aa: CASSEGASGGQNEQFF

v_call: TRBV28
d_call: -
j_call: TRBJ2-3
clone_size: -
cdr3_nt: TGTGCCAGCAGTTTTTCCGGGGGCACAGATACGCAGTATTTT
cdr3_aa: CASSFSGGTDTQYF

v_call: TRBV27
d_call: -
j_call: TRBJ2-3
clone_size: -
cdr3_nt: TGTGCCAGCAGTGGGAATAAGGGGGGCACAGATACGCAGTATTTT
cdr3_aa: CASSGNKGGTDTQYF

v_call: TRBV30
d_call: -
j_call: TRBJ1-5
clone_size: -
cdr3_nt: TGTGCCTGGAGTCGGGAGGGCCGCAATCAGCCCCAGCATTTT
cdr3_aa: CAWSREGRNQPQHF

v_call: TRBV19
d_call: -
j_call: TRBJ1-5
clone_size: few
cdr3_nt: TGTGCCAGTAGTATAGGGGGCGAGGCTCAGCCCCAGCATTTT
cdr3_aa: CASSIGGEAQPQHF

v_call: TRBV4-2
d_call: TRBD1
j_call: TRBJ1-5
clone_size: -
cdr3_nt: TGTGCCAGCAGCCATTTACAGGGGACCCAGCCCCAGCATTTT
cdr3_aa: CASSHLQGTQPQHF

v_call: TRBV6-5
d_call: -
j_call: TRBJ1-5
clone_size: -
cdr3_nt: TGTGCCAGCAGCCCGCAGGGCGGGACTCAGCCCCAGCATTTT
cdr3_aa: CASSPQGGTQPQHF

v_call: TRBV5-4
d_call: -
j_call: TRBJ1-2
clone_size: -
cdr3_nt: TGTGCCAGCAGCTTGGGGCAGTCCTTAATTAACTATGGCTACACCTTC
cdr3_aa: CASSLGQSLINYGYTF

v_call: TRBV5-1
d_call: -
j_call: TRBJ1-1
clone_size: -
cdr3_nt: TGCGCCAGCAGCCCTGGGGGGGGAGTGAACACTGAAGCTTTCTTT
cdr3_aa: CASSPGGGVNTEAFF

v_call: TRBV27
d_call: -
j_call: TRBJ1-4
clone_size: -
cdr3_nt: TGTGCCAGCAGTTTATTCAGGTTGGAGGGTGAAAAACTGTTTTTT
cdr3_aa: CASSLFRLEGEKLFF

v_call: TRBV4-3
d_call: TRBD1
j_call: TRBJ1-6
clone_size: -
cdr3_nt: TGCGCCAGCAGCCAAGATGGGACAGGGGCAAATTCACCCCTCCACTTT
cdr3_aa: CASSQDGTGANSPLHF

v_call: TRBV2
d_call: -
j_call: TRBJ1-5
clone_size: -
cdr3_nt: TGTGCCAGCAGTGTGCAGGGTGACGAACCCCAGCATTTT
cdr3_aa: CASSVQGDEPQHF

v_call: TRBV5-8
d_call: -
j_call: TRBJ1-1
clone_size: -
cdr3_nt: TGTGCCAGCAGCTTGGAAGGGGGGGCGCTTGCCGCTTTCTTT
cdr3_aa: CASSLEGGALAAFF

v_call: TRBV5-1
d_call: -
j_call: TRBJ2-1
clone_size: -
cdr3_nt: TGCGCCAGCAGCTCTCTCGCGGCGCTTTACAATGAGCAGTTCTTC
cdr3_aa: CASSSLAALYNEQFF

v_call: TRBV7-2
d_call: TRBD1
j_call: TRBJ1-2
clone_size: -
cdr3_nt: TGTGCCAGCAGCTTGAGAAAGGGACAGGGGGCGCGAAGGTATGGCTACACCTTC
cdr3_aa: CASSLRKGQGARRYGYTF

v_call: TRBV19
d_call: -
j_call: TRBJ2-3
clone_size: -
cdr3_nt: TGTGCCAGTAGTATACAGAGCGCAGATACGCAGTATTTT
cdr3_aa: CASSIQSADTQYF

v_call: TRBV2
d_call: -
j_call: TRBJ2-1
clone_size: few
cdr3_nt: TGTGCCAGCACCGCGAGTGCGGTTGAGCAGTTCTTC
cdr3_aa: CASTASAVEQFF

v_call: TRBV6-1
d_call: -
j_call: TRBJ1-6
clone_size: -
cdr3_nt: TGTGCCAGCAGTGAATGGGGCCTGCGGGGGCCCGGTAATTCACCCCTCCACTTT
cdr3_aa: CASSEWGLRGPGNSPLHF

v_call: TRBV23-1
d_call: -
j_call: TRBJ1-1
clone_size: -
cdr3_nt: TGCGCCAGCAGTCAGCCTCGACAGAGCCCCCTGAACACTGAAGCTTTCTTT
cdr3_aa: CASSQPRQSPLNTEAFF

v_call: TRBV5-1
d_call: TRBD1
j_call: TRBJ2-7
clone_size: -
cdr3_nt: TGCGCCAGCAGCGAGGGACAGGGAGGGCCCTACGAGCAGTACTTC
cdr3_aa: CASSEGQGGPYEQYF

v_call: TRBV27
d_call: TRBD1
j_call: TRBJ2-3
clone_size: -
cdr3_nt: TGTGCCAGCAGTCTAACAGGGGCGGAGACACACGATACGCAGTATTTT
cdr3_aa: CASSLTGAETHDTQYF

v_call: TRBV27
d_call: TRBD1
j_call: TRBJ1-2
clone_size: -
cdr3_nt: TGTGCCAGCAGTTTCCAGGGGGTTGGCTATGGCTACACCTTC
cdr3_aa: CASSFQGVGYGYTF

v_call: TRBV7-3
d_call: TRBD1
j_call: TRBJ2-7
clone_size: -
cdr3_nt: TGTGCCAGCAGCTTAGGGGACAGTTTGGACGAGCAGTACTTC
cdr3_aa: CASSLGDSLDEQYF

v_call: TRBV5-1
d_call: TRBD1
j_call: TRBJ2-1
clone_size: -
cdr3_nt: TGCGCCAGCAGCATAACAGGGGAGAGCTACAATGAGCAGTTCTTC
cdr3_aa: CASSITGESYNEQFF

v_call: TRBV25-1
d_call: -
j_call: TRBJ1-1
clone_size: -
cdr3_nt: TGTGCCAGCAGTCGTCTAGCTGAAGCTTTCTTT
cdr3_aa: CASSRLAEAFF

v_call: TRBV27
d_call: TRBD1
j_call: TRBJ2-2
clone_size: -
cdr3_nt: TGTGCCAGCAGTTCGGGACAGGGGGCGGTTATCGGGGAGCTGTTTTTT
cdr3_aa: CASSSGQGAVIGELFF

v_call: TRBV28
d_call: -
j_call: TRBJ2-3
clone_size: -
cdr3_nt: TGTGCCAGCACCCTTCGGGGAAGACTAGTCACAGATACGCAGTATTTT
cdr3_aa: CASTLRGRLVTDTQYF

v_call: TRBV14
d_call: TRBD1
j_call: TRBJ1-6
clone_size: -
cdr3_nt: TGTGCCAGCAGCCCACTTGGACAGGTTACTAATTCACCCCTCCACTTT
cdr3_aa: CASSPLGQVTNSPLHF

v_call: TRBV14
d_call: TRBD1
j_call: TRBJ1-1
clone_size: once
cdr3_nt: TGTGCCAGCAGCCAGCTCGGACAGGGGGTAGCTGAAGCTTTCTTT
cdr3_aa: CASSQLGQGVAEAFF

v_call: TRBV29-1
d_call: -
j_call: TRBJ1-4
clone_size: -
cdr3_nt: TGCAGCGTCAAACAGGGTGCAACTAATGAAAAACTGTTTTTT
cdr3_aa: CSVKQGATNEKLFF

v_call: TRBV28
d_call: -
j_call: TRBJ1-2
clone_size: -
cdr3_nt: TGTGCCAGCAATGTGGACAGACGCACCTATGGCTACACCTTC
cdr3_aa: CASNVDRRTYGYTF

v_call: TRBV28
d_call: -
j_call: TRBJ1-4
clone_size: -
cdr3_nt: TGTGCCACCAAGATCGTATTAATATCGGGGATAAAACTGTTTTTT
cdr3_aa: CATKIVLISGIKLFF

v_call: TRBV6-5
d_call: -
j_call: TRBJ2-7
clone_size: once
cdr3_nt: TGTGCCAGCCGGAGGACAGCAGCCTACGAGCAGTACTTC
cdr3_aa: CASRRTAAYEQYF

v_call: TRBV2
d_call: -
j_call: TRBJ1-6
clone_size: few
cdr3_nt: TGTGCCAGCAGTGTGGGCAGGGATAACTCACCCCTCCACTTT
cdr3_aa: CASSVGRDNSPLHF

v_call: TRBV19
d_call: TRBD1
j_call: TRBJ1-2
clone_size: -
cdr3_nt: TGTGCCAGTAGTACCGACAGGGCTGGAGGCTACACCTTC
cdr3_aa: CASSTDRAGGYTF